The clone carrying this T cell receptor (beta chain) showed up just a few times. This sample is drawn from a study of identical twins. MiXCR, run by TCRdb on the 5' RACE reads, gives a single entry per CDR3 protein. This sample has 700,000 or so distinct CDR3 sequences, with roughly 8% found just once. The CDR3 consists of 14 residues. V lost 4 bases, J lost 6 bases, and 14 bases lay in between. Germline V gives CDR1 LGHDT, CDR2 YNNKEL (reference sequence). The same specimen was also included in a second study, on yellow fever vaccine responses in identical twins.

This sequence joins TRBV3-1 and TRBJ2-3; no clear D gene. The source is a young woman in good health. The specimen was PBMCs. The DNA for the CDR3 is TGTGCCAGCAGCCGACTCCGAATCCCGGATACGCAGTATTTT. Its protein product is CASSRLRIPDTQYF.